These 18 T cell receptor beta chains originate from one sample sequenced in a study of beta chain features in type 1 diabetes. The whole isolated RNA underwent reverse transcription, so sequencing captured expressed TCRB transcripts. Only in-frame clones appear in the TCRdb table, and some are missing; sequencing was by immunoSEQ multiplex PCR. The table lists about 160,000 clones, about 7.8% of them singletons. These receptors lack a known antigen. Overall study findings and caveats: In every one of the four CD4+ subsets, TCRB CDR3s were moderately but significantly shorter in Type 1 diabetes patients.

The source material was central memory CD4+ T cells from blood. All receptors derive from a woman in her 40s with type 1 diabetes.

In nucleotides, the CDR3 is TGTGCCAGCAGCGCGGAAAAGGGACAGATTTCGAACACTGAAGCTTTCTTT. Its translation: CASSAEKGQISNTEAFF. The gene calls are TRBV9 and TRBJ1-1; TRBD1 aligns across 7 bases. V shed 3 bases and J 1 base; nucleotides not matched to a gene: 12. The CDR3 sequence is 17 residues long. Germline lookup yields CDR1 SGDLS and CDR2 YYNGEE.

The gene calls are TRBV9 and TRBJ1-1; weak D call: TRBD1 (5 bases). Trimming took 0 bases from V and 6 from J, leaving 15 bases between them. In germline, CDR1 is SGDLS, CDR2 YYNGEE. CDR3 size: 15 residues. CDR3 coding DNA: TGTGCCAGCAGCGTAGATGTGGGGCCCCTATCTGAAGCTTTCTTT. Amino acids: CASSVDVGPLSEAFF.

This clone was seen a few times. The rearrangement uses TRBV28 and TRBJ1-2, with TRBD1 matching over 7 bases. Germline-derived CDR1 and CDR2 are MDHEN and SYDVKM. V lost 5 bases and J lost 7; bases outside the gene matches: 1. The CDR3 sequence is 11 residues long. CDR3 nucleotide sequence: TGTGCCAGCAGTCACAGGGGTGGCTACACCTTC. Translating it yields CASSHRGGYTF.

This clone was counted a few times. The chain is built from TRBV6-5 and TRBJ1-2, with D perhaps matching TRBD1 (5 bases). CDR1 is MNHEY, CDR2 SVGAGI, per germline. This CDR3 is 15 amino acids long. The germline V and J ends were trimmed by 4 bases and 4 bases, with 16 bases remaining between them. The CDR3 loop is CASSSAGKSLYGYTF. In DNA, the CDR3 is TGTGCCAGCAGTTCGGCAGGGAAAAGCCTCTATGGCTACACCTTC.

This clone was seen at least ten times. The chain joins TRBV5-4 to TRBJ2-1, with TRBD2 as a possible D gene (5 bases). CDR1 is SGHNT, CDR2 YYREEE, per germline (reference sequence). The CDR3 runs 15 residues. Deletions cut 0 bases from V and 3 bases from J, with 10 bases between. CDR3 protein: CASSLAADFYNEQFF. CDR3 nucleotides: TGTGCCAGCAGCTTGGCCGCGGACTTCTACAATGAGCAGTTCTTC.

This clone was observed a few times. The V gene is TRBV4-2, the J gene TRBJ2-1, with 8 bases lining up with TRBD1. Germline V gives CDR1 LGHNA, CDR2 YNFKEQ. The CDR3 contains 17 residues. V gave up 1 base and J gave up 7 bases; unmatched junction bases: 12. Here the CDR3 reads CASSQVVGQDYVNEQFF. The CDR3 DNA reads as TGTGCCAGCAGCCAAGTAGTGGGACAGGATTACGTTAATGAGCAGTTCTTC.

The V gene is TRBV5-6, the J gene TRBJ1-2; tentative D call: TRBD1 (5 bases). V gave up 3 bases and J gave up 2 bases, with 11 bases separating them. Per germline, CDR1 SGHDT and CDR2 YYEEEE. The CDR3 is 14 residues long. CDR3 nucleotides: TGTGCCAGCAGCTGGGGGGGGTTCAACTATGGCTACACCTTC. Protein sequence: CASSWGGFNYGYTF.

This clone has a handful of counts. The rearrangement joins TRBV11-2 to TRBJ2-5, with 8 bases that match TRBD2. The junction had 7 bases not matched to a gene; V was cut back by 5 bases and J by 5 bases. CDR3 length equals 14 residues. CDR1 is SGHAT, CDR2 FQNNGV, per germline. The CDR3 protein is CASSRAGVKETQYF. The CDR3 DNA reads TGTGCCAGCAGCCGAGCGGGAGTTAAGGAGACCCAGTACTTC.

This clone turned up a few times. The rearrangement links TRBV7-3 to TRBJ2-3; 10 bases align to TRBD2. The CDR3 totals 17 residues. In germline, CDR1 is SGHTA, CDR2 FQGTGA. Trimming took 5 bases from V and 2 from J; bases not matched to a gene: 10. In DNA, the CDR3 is TGTGCCAGCAGCCCTCCTGGGAGCGGGGGGGCCACAGATACGCAGTATTTT. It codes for CASSPPGSGGATDTQYF. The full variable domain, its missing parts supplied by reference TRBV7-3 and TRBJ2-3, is GAGVSQTPSNKVTEKGKYVELRCDPISGHTALYWYRQSLGQGPEFLIYFQGTGAADDSGLPNDRFFAVRPEGSVSTLKIQRTERGDSAVYLCASSPPGSGGATDTQYFGPGTRLTVL.

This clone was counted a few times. The CDR3 here is CASSTGGLGELFF. CDR3 coding DNA: TGTGCCAGCAGCACAGGGGGCCTCGGGGAGCTGTTTTTT. This chain uses TRBV5-4 with TRBJ2-2; 9 bases match TRBD1. CDR3 length: 13 amino acids. The germline CDR1 and CDR2 sequences are SGHNT and YYREEE (reference sequence). The V and J ends lost 4 bases and 7 bases, in that order; junction bases with no gene match: 2. The complete variable domain, with remaining parts taken from reference TRBV5-4 and TRBJ2-2, reads ETGVTQSPTHLIKTRGQQVTLRCSSQSGHNTVSWYQQALGQGPQFIFQYYREEENGRGNFPPRFSGLQFPNYSSELNVNALELDDSALYLCASSTGGLGELFFGEGSRLTVL.

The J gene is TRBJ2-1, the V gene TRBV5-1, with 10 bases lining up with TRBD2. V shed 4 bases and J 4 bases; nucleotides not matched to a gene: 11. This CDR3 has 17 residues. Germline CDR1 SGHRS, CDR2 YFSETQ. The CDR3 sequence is CASSQSGRVERYNEQFF. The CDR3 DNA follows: TGCGCCAGCAGCCAAAGCGGGAGGGTCGAGAGGTACAATGAGCAGTTCTTC.

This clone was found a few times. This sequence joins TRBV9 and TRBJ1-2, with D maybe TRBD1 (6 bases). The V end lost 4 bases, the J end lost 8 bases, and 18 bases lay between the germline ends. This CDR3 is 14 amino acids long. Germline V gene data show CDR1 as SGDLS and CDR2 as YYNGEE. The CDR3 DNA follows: TGTGCCAGCAGCTCCTACGACAGGCCCGGAGGCTACACCTTC. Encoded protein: CASSSYDRPGGYTF.

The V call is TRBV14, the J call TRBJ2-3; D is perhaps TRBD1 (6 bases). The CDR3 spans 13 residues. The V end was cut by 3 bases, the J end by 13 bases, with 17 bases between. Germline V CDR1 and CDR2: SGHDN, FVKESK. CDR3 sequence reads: CASSHSGTLWEYF. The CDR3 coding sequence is TGTGCCAGCAGCCACTCAGGGACACTCTGGGAGTATTTT.

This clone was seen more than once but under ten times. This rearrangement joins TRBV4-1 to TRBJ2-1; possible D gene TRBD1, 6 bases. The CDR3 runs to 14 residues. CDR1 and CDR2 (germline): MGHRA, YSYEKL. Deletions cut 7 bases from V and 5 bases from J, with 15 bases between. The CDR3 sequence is CASNLQGTDNEQFF. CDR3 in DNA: TGCGCCAGCAACCTACAGGGTACGGACAATGAGCAGTTCTTC.

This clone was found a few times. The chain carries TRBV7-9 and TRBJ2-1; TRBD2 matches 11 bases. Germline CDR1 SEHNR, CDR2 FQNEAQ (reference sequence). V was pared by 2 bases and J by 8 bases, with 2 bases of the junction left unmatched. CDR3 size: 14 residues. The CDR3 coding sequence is TGTGCCAGCAGCTTAACTAGCGGGAGCTATGAGCAGTTCTTC. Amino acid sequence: CASSLTSGSYEQFF.

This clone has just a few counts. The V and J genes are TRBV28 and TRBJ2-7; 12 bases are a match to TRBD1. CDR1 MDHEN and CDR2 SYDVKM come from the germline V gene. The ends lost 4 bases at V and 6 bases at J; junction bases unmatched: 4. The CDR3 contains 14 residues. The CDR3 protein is CASSSGQGAGEQYF. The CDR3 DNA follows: TGTGCCAGCAGTTCGGGACAGGGGGCAGGCGAGCAGTACTTC.

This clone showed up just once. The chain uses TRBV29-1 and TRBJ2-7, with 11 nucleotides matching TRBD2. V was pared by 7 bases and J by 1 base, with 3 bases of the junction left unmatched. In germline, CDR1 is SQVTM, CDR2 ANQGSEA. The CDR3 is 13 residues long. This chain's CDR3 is CSGRTSGSYEQYF. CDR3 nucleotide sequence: TGCAGCGGCCGGACTAGCGGGTCCTACGAGCAGTACTTC.

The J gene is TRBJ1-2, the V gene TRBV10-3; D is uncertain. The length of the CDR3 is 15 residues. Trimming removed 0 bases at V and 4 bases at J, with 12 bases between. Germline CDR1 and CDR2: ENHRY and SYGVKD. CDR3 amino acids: CAISESKRNSYGYTF. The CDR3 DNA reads TGTGCCATCAGTGAGTCGAAACGGAACAGCTATGGCTACACCTTC.